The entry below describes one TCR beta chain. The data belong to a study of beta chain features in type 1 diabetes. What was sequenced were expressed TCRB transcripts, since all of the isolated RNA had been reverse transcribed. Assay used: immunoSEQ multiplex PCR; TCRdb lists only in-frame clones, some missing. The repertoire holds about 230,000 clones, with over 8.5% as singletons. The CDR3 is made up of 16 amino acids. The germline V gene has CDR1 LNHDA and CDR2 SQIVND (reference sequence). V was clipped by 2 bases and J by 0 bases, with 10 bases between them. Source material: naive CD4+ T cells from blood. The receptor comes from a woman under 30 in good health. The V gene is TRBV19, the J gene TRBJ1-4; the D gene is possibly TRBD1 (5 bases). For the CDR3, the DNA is TGTGCCAGTAGTATATCGGGGACTGCAACTAATGAAAAACTGTTTTTT. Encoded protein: CASSISGTATNEKLFF.